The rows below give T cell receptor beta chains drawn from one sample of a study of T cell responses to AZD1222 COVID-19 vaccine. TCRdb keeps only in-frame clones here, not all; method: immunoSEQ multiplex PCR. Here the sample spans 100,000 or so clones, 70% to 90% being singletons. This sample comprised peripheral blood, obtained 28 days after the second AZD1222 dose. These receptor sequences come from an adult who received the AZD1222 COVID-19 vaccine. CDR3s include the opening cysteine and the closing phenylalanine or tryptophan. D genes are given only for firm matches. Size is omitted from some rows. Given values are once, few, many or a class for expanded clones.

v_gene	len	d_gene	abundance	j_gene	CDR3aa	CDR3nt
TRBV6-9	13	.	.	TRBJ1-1	CASISIMNTEAFF	TGTGCCAGCATTAGCATAATGAACACTGAAGCTTTCTTT
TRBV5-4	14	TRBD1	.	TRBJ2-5	CASSLQGAQETQYF	TGTGCCAGCAGCTTGCAGGGGGCCCAAGAGACCCAGTACTTC
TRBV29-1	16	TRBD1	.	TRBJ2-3	CSVGSYTGVRTDTQYF	TGCAGCGTTGGGTCTTACACAGGGGTAAGGACAGATACGCAGTATTTT
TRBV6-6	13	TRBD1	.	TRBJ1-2	CASSYYDRVGYTF	TGTGCCAGCAGTTACTATGACAGGGTTGGCTACACCTTC
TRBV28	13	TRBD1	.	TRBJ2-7	CASRTGTLYEQYF	TGTGCCAGCAGGACAGGGACCCTCTACGAGCAGTACTTC
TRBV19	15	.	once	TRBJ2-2	CASSITGKGTGELFF	TGTGCCAGTAGTATCACCGGAAAAGGGACCGGGGAGCTGTTTTTT
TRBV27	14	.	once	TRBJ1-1	CASGYRDGNTEAFF	TGTGCCAGCGGGTACAGGGACGGGAACACTGAAGCTTTCTTT
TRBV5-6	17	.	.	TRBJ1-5	CASSYGRGVRGNQPQHF	TGTGCCAGCAGCTATGGCCGGGGAGTGCGAGGCAATCAGCCCCAGCATTTT
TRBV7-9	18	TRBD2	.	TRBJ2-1	CASSHSSAGTSGRNEQFF	TGTGCCAGCAGCCACTCCTCCGCCGGGACTAGCGGGAGGAATGAGCAGTTCTTC
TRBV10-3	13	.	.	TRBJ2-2	CAIRGVPTGELFF	TGTGCCATCAGAGGTGTACCAACCGGGGAGCTGTTTTTT